This T cell receptor (beta chain) emerged from a study of blood T cell repertoires in COVID-19. Whole-study context: Sources were T cells, B-cell-depleted T cells, or PBMCs; the material itself was cDNA or gDNA.

The CDR3 consists of 16 residues. Germline loops: CDR1 SGHDT, CDR2 YYEEEE. The V end was cut by 2 bases, the J end by 4 bases, with 18 bases between. As originally analysed: Nucleated cell counts were estimated from reference gene primer amplification. Produced via immunoSEQ multiplex PCR; TCRdb's table is partial and in-frame only. V, J and clone size were drawn from that table, and D and trimming were deduced from the DNA. This sample has 300,000 or so clones; about 90% occur once, and the top ten carry about 6%. The sequencing sample was made of peripheral blood. The clonotype was recovered from a young man who had recovered from COVID-19. The chain couples TRBV5-6 to TRBJ1-1; D may be TRBD1 (6 bases). In DNA form, the CDR3 reads TGTGCCAGCAGCTTAAAAAACAGGGCCTTGGGCACTGAAGCTTTCTTT. Residues: CASSLKNRALGTEAFF.